This T cell receptor (beta chain) derives from a study of blood T cells in healthy people across ages. A J-beta primer mix and a sample-barcoded 5' primer were used in a second PCR of roughly 6 to 11 cycles. TCRdb re-called the 5' RACE reads through MiXCR, storing one row per CDR3 protein. This table has 700,000 to 950,000 distinct CDR3 sequences, roughly 47% appearing once. This CDR3 comprises 16 residues. Germline assignment: CDR1 SEHNR and CDR2 FQNEAQ (reference sequence). Trimming pared 4 bases from V and 4 bases from J, leaving 17 bases between. The V gene is TRBV7-9, the J gene TRBJ2-1; possibly TRBD1 for D (6 bases). The sample was blood. The clonotype was recovered from a woman aged 55-69 years in good health. CDR3 in amino acids: CASSSPRGTNYNEQFF. The DNA of the CDR3 is TGTGCCAGCAGCTCGCCCAGGGGAACAAATTACAATGAGCAGTTCTTC.